These 14 T cell receptor beta chains were sequenced from one sample in a study of lymphopenia after photon versus proton radiotherapy. Profiling relied on immunoSEQ multiplex PCR, and the TCRdb table lists in-frame clones only, not all of them. The profile shows 35,000 to 50,000 clones, 90% to 95% of them singletons. This specimen was peripheral blood, taken from a patient treated with photon-based radiotherapy. The receptors derive from a man in his 60s with cholangiocarcinoma.

V is TRBV5-8 and J is TRBJ2-5; 7 bases are shared with TRBD2. The V segment lost 3 bases and the J segment 5 bases; nucleotides outside the gene matches: 7. Germline V CDR1 and CDR2: SGHTS, YDEGEE. The CDR3 contains 14 residues. CDR3 bases: TGTGCCAGCAGCTCCCCCGGGACTACGGAGACCCAGTACTTC. Its protein is CASSSPGTTETQYF.

The chain joins TRBV28 to TRBJ1-1; possibly TRBD1 for D (6 bases). V shed 6 bases and J shed 5 bases, with 19 bases lying between them. The CDR3 is 15 residues long. Germline CDR1 MDHEN, CDR2 SYDVKM. The CDR3 protein is CASSITGKRETEAFF. DNA of the CDR3: TGTGCCAGCAGCATAACAGGGAAACGGGAGACTGAAGCTTTCTTT.

The rearrangement links TRBV27 to TRBJ2-1; D ambiguous. Germline values: CDR1 MNHEY, CDR2 SMNVEV (reference sequence). V was pared by 5 bases and J by 15 bases, with 17 bases between. There are 12 residues in the CDR3. For the CDR3, the DNA is TGTGCCAGCAGTGGGCCAGTGGCCCCCCGGTTCTTC. Its protein product is CASSGPVAPRFF.

V usage is TRBV11-2 and J usage is TRBJ1-1; TRBD1 matches 7 bases. The germline V gene encodes CDR1 SGHAT and CDR2 FQNNGV. V shed 8 bases and J 0 bases; nucleotides not matched to a gene: 9. The CDR3 is 15 amino acids. The CDR3 here is CASRGTVKLNTEAFF. The CDR3 nucleotides read TGTGCCAGCCGGGGGACAGTTAAGTTGAACACTGAAGCTTTCTTT.

The J gene is TRBJ1-2, the V gene TRBV11-1, with D uncertain. Germline assignment: CDR1 SGHAT and CDR2 FQDESV (reference sequence). V was cut by 6 bases and J by 0 bases, with 8 bases left in between. This CDR3 comprises 13 residues. The CDR3 DNA follows: TGTGCCAGCAGTTCGAGGACTAACTATGGCTACACCTTC. Its translation: CASSSRTNYGYTF. Full variable domain (outside the CDR3, taken from reference TRBV11-1 and TRBJ1-2): EAEVAQSPRYKITEKSQAVAFWCDPISGHATLYWYRQILGQGPELLVQFQDESVVDDSQLPKDRFSAERLKGVDSTLKIQPAELGDSAMYLCASSSRTNYGYTFGSGTRLTVV.

The chain employs TRBV5-1 and TRBJ2-3, with no clear D. This CDR3 region has 17 residues. Germline lookup yields CDR1 SGHRS and CDR2 YFSETQ. V was clipped by 1 base and J by 0 bases, with 15 bases between them. CDR3 DNA: TGCGCCAGCAGCTTGTCCGGAACTTTTCCTAGCACAGATACGCAGTATTTT. It yields the protein CASSLSGTFPSTDTQYF. Full variable domain (rest looked up from reference TRBV5-1 and TRBJ2-3): KAGVTQTPRYLIKTRGQQVTLSCSPISGHRSVSWYQQTPGQGLQFLFEYFSETQRNKGNFPGRFSGRQFSNSRSEMNVSTLELGDSALYLCASSLSGTFPSTDTQYFGPGTRLTVL.

V is TRBV7-2 and J is TRBJ2-4, with TRBD1 matching 7 bases. Germline V gene sequence: CDR1 SGHTA, CDR2 FQGNSA. The V segment lost 5 bases and the J segment 5 bases; nucleotides outside the gene matches: 3. The CDR3 extends over 13 amino acids. CDR3 protein: CASSQGQENIQYF. The CDR3 DNA sequence: TGTGCCAGCAGCCAAGGACAGGAAAACATTCAGTACTTC.

The chain has TRBV28 and TRBJ2-7; maybe TRBD1 (5 bases). The V gene's germline CDR1 is MDHEN and CDR2 SYDVKM. There are 13 residues in the CDR3. With 6 bases removed from V and 6 bases from J, the gap between germline ends came to 15 bases. The CDR3 loop reads CASSSTQGGEQYF. The CDR3, as DNA: TGTGCCAGCAGCAGTACCCAGGGTGGCGAGCAGTACTTC.

V gene TRBV2 combines with J gene TRBJ2-2, with D unclear. CDR3 length equals 14 residues. The V gene's germline CDR1 is SNHLY and CDR2 FYNNEI. Trimming removed 2 bases from V and 3 bases from J, with 7 bases in between. The CDR3 DNA follows: TGTGCCAGCAGTGAAAGGCAGTACACCGGGGAGCTGTTTTTT. This gives the protein CASSERQYTGELFF. The full variable domain, completed using reference TRBV2 and TRBJ2-2, is EPEVTQTPSHQVTQMGQEVILRCVPISNHLYFYWYRQILGQKVEFLVSFYNNEISEKSEIFDDQFSVERPDGSNFTLKIRSTKLEDSAMYFCASSERQYTGELFFGEGSRLTVL.

CDR3 in amino acids: CASSQDLFTDTQYF. In DNA form, the CDR3 reads TGTGCCAGCAGCCAGGACCTTTTTACAGATACGCAGTATTTT. The chain is built from TRBV6-6 and TRBJ2-3; D remains unclear. CDR1 is MNHNY and CDR2 is SVGAGI in the germline V gene (reference sequence). V lost 6 bases, J lost 3 bases, and 13 bases lay in between. This CDR3 region has 14 residues.

The J gene is TRBJ2-7, the V gene TRBV23-1; D is tentatively TRBD1 or TRBD2 (5 bases each). TRBV23-1 is marked as an open reading frame, function uncertain. With 3 bases removed from V and 2 bases from J, the gap between germline ends came to 14 bases. This CDR3 has 15 amino acids. In DNA, the CDR3 is TGCGCCAGCAGTCAGACCGGGACGGGGACCTACGAGCAGTACTTC. Protein sequence: CASSQTGTGTYEQYF.

DNA of the CDR3: TGTGCCAGCAGTGAGGACAGGGGGCTAAGTGGCTACACCTTC. Translating it yields CASSEDRGLSGYTF. This rearrangement joins TRBV6-4 to TRBJ1-2; 11 bases map to TRBD1. V shed 3 bases, J shed 7 bases, and the junction held 4 bases outside the gene matches. The CDR3 has 14 amino acids. The germline V gene encodes CDR1 MRHNA and CDR2 SNTAGT.

The chain has TRBV15 and TRBJ2-5; 7 positions agree with TRBD1. The CDR3 contains 14 residues. J lost 3 bases, V lost 1 base, and 2 bases had no gene match. The germline gives CDR1 LNHNV, CDR2 YYDKDF (reference sequence). The DNA of the CDR3 is TGTGCCACCAGCAGAGCCGGGACAGAAGAGACCCAGTACTTC. Residues: CATSRAGTEETQYF. Filled out from reference TRBV15 and TRBJ2-5, the complete variable domain reads DAMVIQNPRYQVTQFGKPVTLSCSQTLNHNVMYWYQQKSSQAPKLLFHYYDKDFNNEADTPDNFQSRRPNTSFCFLDIRSPGLGDTAMYLCATSRAGTEETQYFGPGTRLLVL.

The chain has TRBV5-5 and TRBJ2-5; the D gene is possibly TRBD1 (6 bases). The CDR3 is 14 residues long. Trimming shortened V by 4 bases and J by 2 bases, and 12 bases separated the two germline ends. The germline V gene has CDR1 SGHKS and CDR2 YYEKEE (reference sequence). For the CDR3, the DNA is TGTGCCAGCAGCGCAAGACAGGAGCAAGAGACCCAGTACTTC. Its translation is CASSARQEQETQYF. The full variable domain, rest sourced from reference TRBV5-5 and TRBJ2-5, is DAGVTQSPTHLIKTRGQQVTLRCSPISGHKSVSWYQQVLGQGPQFIFQYYEKEERGRGNFPDRFSARQFPNYSSELNVNALLLGDSALYLCASSARQEQETQYFGPGTRLLVL.